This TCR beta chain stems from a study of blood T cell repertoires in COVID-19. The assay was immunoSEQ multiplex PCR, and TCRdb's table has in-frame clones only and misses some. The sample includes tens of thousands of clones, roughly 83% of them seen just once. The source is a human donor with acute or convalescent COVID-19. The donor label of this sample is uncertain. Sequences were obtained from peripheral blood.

CDR3 nucleotide sequence: TGTGCCAGCAGCCAAGGGGGGGGATCTAACTATGGCTACACCTTC. Residues: CASSQGGGSNYGYTF. This chain links TRBV3-1 (or the pseudogene TRBV3-2) with TRBJ1-2, with D possibly matching TRBD1 (5 bases). Germline loops: CDR1 LGHDT, CDR2 YNNKEL (reference sequence). With 1 base removed from V and 0 bases from J, the gap between germline ends came to 9 bases. The CDR3 extends over 15 amino acids.